Listed below are T cell receptor beta chains from one sample, sequenced in a study of blood T cells in healthy people across ages. One entry per CDR3 protein results from TCRdb running MiXCR on the 5' RACE reads. The sample holds roughly 800,000 distinct CDR3 sequences, 55% to 75% seen once. Sequences were obtained from blood. The receptors stem from a man younger than 45 in good health. Each CDR3 is given with its conserved first and last residue. The order of the fields is J gene, D gene, clone size, V gene, CDR3 protein, CDR3 DNA. A D gene is named only where the DNA matches it firmly. A clone size is listed for some rows: how often the clone was seen (once, few, many), or a class if it is expanded.

j_call: TRBJ2-7; d_call: TRBD2; clone_size: few; v_call: TRBV4-2; cdr3_aa: CASSQETSGGYEQYF; cdr3_nt: TGTGCCAGCAGCCAGGAGACTAGCGGGGGTTACGAGCAGTACTTC
j_call: TRBJ2-7; d_call: -; clone_size: few; v_call: TRBV6-5; cdr3_aa: CASSYSTTGTPYEQYF; cdr3_nt: TGTGCCAGCAGCTACAGTACGACCGGGACCCCCTACGAGCAGTACTTC
j_call: TRBJ2-1; d_call: -; clone_size: few; v_call: TRBV25-1; cdr3_aa: CASSERGASSYNEQFF; cdr3_nt: TGTGCCAGCAGTGAACGAGGAGCGAGCTCCTACAATGAGCAGTTCTTC
j_call: TRBJ1-2; d_call: -; clone_size: few; v_call: TRBV29-1; cdr3_aa: CSGRDRSNSHGYTF; cdr3_nt: TGCAGCGGCCGAGACAGGTCGAACTCCCACGGCTACACCTTC
j_call: TRBJ2-3; d_call: -; clone_size: -; v_call: TRBV7-6; cdr3_aa: CASSYTWDTQYF; cdr3_nt: TGTGCCAGCAGCTACACCTGGGATACGCAGTATTTT
j_call: TRBJ2-7; d_call: TRBD2; clone_size: -; v_call: TRBV7-2; cdr3_aa: CASSFQAGVPNEQYF; cdr3_nt: TGTGCCAGCAGCTTCCAAGCGGGAGTTCCCAATGAGCAGTACTTC
j_call: TRBJ2-7; d_call: TRBD1; clone_size: -; v_call: TRBV15; cdr3_aa: CATSWDRVGASEQYF; cdr3_nt: TGTGCCACCAGCTGGGACAGGGTAGGAGCAAGCGAGCAGTACTTC
j_call: TRBJ2-7; d_call: -; clone_size: -; v_call: TRBV5-1; cdr3_aa: CASSLGDNLREQYF; cdr3_nt: TGCGCCAGCAGCTTGGGGGACAACCTACGAGAGCAGTACTTC
j_call: TRBJ1-2; d_call: TRBD1; clone_size: -; v_call: TRBV7-9; cdr3_aa: CASSMGQGVFGYTF; cdr3_nt: TGTGCCAGCAGCATGGGACAGGGAGTTTTTGGCTACACCTTC
j_call: TRBJ2-1; d_call: -; clone_size: -; v_call: TRBV7-3; cdr3_aa: CASSLRPGVYNEQFF; cdr3_nt: TGTGCCAGCAGCTTAAGACCTGGGGTATACAATGAGCAGTTCTTC
j_call: TRBJ2-7; d_call: TRBD1; clone_size: -; v_call: TRBV20-1; cdr3_aa: CSAKRPGQRPYEQYF; cdr3_nt: TGCAGTGCTAAAAGGCCGGGACAGCGCCCCTACGAGCAGTACTTC
j_call: TRBJ2-1; d_call: TRBD2; clone_size: -; v_call: TRBV7-2; cdr3_aa: CASSLGTSVNEQFF; cdr3_nt: TGTGCCAGCAGCTTAGGGACTAGCGTCAATGAGCAGTTCTTC
j_call: TRBJ2-7; d_call: -; clone_size: -; v_call: TRBV20-1; cdr3_aa: CSASGFRGPYEQYF; cdr3_nt: TGCAGTGCTAGCGGATTCAGGGGCCCCTACGAGCAGTACTTC
j_call: TRBJ2-5; d_call: -; clone_size: -; v_call: TRBV20-1; cdr3_aa: CSAPPIGGRRSQTQYF; cdr3_nt: TGCAGTGCTCCTCCGATTGGGGGACGACGCTCACAGACCCAGTACTTC
j_call: TRBJ2-3; d_call: -; clone_size: -; v_call: TRBV27; cdr3_aa: CASSFSSLVGSTDTQYF; cdr3_nt: TGTGCCAGCAGTTTTTCCTCTCTCGTGGGTAGCACAGATACGCAGTATTTT
j_call: TRBJ2-7; d_call: TRBD2; clone_size: -; v_call: TRBV29-1; cdr3_aa: CSVEDNSGSTYEQYF; cdr3_nt: TGCAGCGTTGAAGATAATAGCGGGAGCACCTACGAGCAGTACTTC
j_call: TRBJ2-7; d_call: -; clone_size: -; v_call: TRBV20-1; cdr3_aa: CSARELGYEQYF; cdr3_nt: TGCAGTGCTAGAGAATTAGGCTACGAGCAGTACTTC
j_call: TRBJ1-1; d_call: -; clone_size: few; v_call: TRBV3-1; cdr3_aa: CASSQEAGGTEAFF; cdr3_nt: TGTGCCAGCAGCCAAGAGGCAGGTGGAACTGAAGCTTTCTTT
j_call: TRBJ2-1; d_call: -; clone_size: -; v_call: TRBV9; cdr3_aa: CASSVGGGGGEQFF; cdr3_nt: TGTGCCAGCAGCGTAGGTGGCGGGGGCGGTGAGCAGTTCTTC
j_call: TRBJ2-3; d_call: -; clone_size: few; v_call: TRBV14; cdr3_aa: CASSHRETDTQYF; cdr3_nt: TGTGCCAGCAGCCACAGGGAGACAGATACGCAGTATTTT
j_call: TRBJ1-2; d_call: -; clone_size: few; v_call: TRBV20-1; cdr3_aa: CSASAGLDYGYTF; cdr3_nt: TGCAGTGCTAGTGCGGGGCTTGACTATGGCTACACCTTC
j_call: TRBJ2-5; d_call: TRBD1; clone_size: -; v_call: TRBV20-1; cdr3_aa: CSAAGQGWDEQYF; cdr3_nt: TGCAGTGCCGCGGGACAGGGTTGGGATGAGCAGTACTTC
j_call: TRBJ1-6; d_call: -; clone_size: -; v_call: TRBV7-2; cdr3_aa: CASSFGGRTGSPLHF; cdr3_nt: TGTGCCAGCAGCTTTGGGGGGCGTACGGGTTCACCCCTCCACTTT
j_call: TRBJ2-1; d_call: TRBD1; clone_size: few; v_call: TRBV30; cdr3_aa: CAWSPGQGLNEQFF; cdr3_nt: TGTGCCTGGAGCCCGGGACAGGGACTCAATGAGCAGTTCTTC
j_call: TRBJ2-7; d_call: -; clone_size: -; v_call: TRBV3-1; cdr3_aa: CASSQASSPYEQYF; cdr3_nt: TGTGCCAGCAGCCAAGCGTCCTCACCCTACGAGCAGTACTTC
j_call: TRBJ1-4; d_call: -; clone_size: -; v_call: TRBV20-1; cdr3_aa: CSASGRGDKRNEKLFF; cdr3_nt: TGCAGTGCTAGCGGGAGGGGGGACAAACGTAATGAAAAACTGTTTTTT
j_call: TRBJ2-5; d_call: TRBD1; clone_size: -; v_call: TRBV6-2/TRBV6-3; cdr3_aa: CASSLGDSAFQETQYF; cdr3_nt: TGTGCCAGCAGTCTCGGGGACAGCGCATTCCAAGAGACCCAGTACTTC
j_call: TRBJ2-5; d_call: -; clone_size: few; v_call: TRBV12-3/TRBV12-4; cdr3_aa: CASRTDGPLGTQYF; cdr3_nt: TGTGCCAGCAGGACGGATGGGCCCTTGGGGACCCAGTACTTC
j_call: TRBJ1-2; d_call: -; clone_size: many; v_call: TRBV4-2; cdr3_aa: CASSQGTYGYTF; cdr3_nt: TGTGCCAGCAGCCAAGGGACCTATGGCTACACCTTC
j_call: TRBJ2-5; d_call: TRBD2; clone_size: few; v_call: TRBV7-2; cdr3_aa: CASSLASWGTSGRAVETQYF; cdr3_nt: TGTGCCAGCAGCTTAGCGAGTTGGGGGACTAGCGGGAGGGCCGTGGAGACCCAGTACTTC
j_call: TRBJ1-1; d_call: TRBD1; clone_size: few; v_call: TRBV29-1; cdr3_aa: CSGYRQGATEAFF; cdr3_nt: TGCAGCGGGTATCGACAGGGGGCCACTGAAGCTTTCTTT
j_call: TRBJ2-1; d_call: -; clone_size: -; v_call: TRBV12-3/TRBV12-4; cdr3_aa: CASRQEGVYNEQFF; cdr3_nt: TGTGCCAGCAGGCAGGAAGGGGTGTACAATGAGCAGTTCTTC
j_call: TRBJ1-6; d_call: TRBD1; clone_size: -; v_call: TRBV4-2; cdr3_aa: CASSRVDSTGLGSPLHF; cdr3_nt: TGTGCCAGCAGCCGGGTTGATTCGACAGGGCTTGGTTCACCCCTCCACTTT
j_call: TRBJ1-2; d_call: -; clone_size: -; v_call: TRBV27; cdr3_aa: CASSPSTGTYGYTF; cdr3_nt: TGTGCCAGCAGTCCCTCTACAGGGACTTACGGCTACACCTTC
j_call: TRBJ2-3; d_call: TRBD1; clone_size: few; v_call: TRBV29-1; cdr3_aa: CSAGGQGGLMGTDTQYF; cdr3_nt: TGCAGCGCTGGGGGACAGGGGGGATTGATGGGCACAGATACGCAGTATTTT
j_call: TRBJ1-1; d_call: -; clone_size: -; v_call: TRBV12-3/TRBV12-4; cdr3_aa: CASSYGAMNTEAFF; cdr3_nt: TGTGCCAGCAGCTACGGGGCAATGAACACTGAAGCTTTCTTT
j_call: TRBJ2-7; d_call: -; clone_size: -; v_call: TRBV20-1; cdr3_aa: CSARDPGYSYEQYF; cdr3_nt: TGCAGTGCTAGAGATCCAGGTTACTCCTACGAGCAGTACTTC
j_call: TRBJ1-5; d_call: -; clone_size: -; v_call: TRBV20-1; cdr3_aa: CSARERVQLNQPQHF; cdr3_nt: TGCAGTGCTAGAGAGAGAGTACAGTTAAATCAGCCCCAGCATTTT
j_call: TRBJ2-7; d_call: -; clone_size: -; v_call: TRBV9; cdr3_aa: CASSVEVAGGAQYF; cdr3_nt: TGTGCCAGCAGCGTAGAAGTCGCAGGCGGGGCGCAGTACTTC
j_call: TRBJ1-2; d_call: -; clone_size: -; v_call: TRBV30; cdr3_aa: CAWSAGQGYTF; cdr3_nt: TGTGCCTGGAGTGCCGGACAGGGCTACACCTTC
j_call: TRBJ2-7; d_call: -; clone_size: -; v_call: TRBV10-1; cdr3_aa: CASSAGTPTKQYF; cdr3_nt: TGCGCCAGCAGCGCGGGGACCCCTACGAAGCAGTACTTC
j_call: TRBJ2-1; d_call: -; clone_size: -; v_call: TRBV6-5; cdr3_aa: CASTYGYEQFF; cdr3_nt: TGTGCCAGCACTTATGGGTATGAGCAGTTCTTC
j_call: TRBJ2-5; d_call: TRBD2; clone_size: -; v_call: TRBV5-1; cdr3_aa: CASRLRLAGQETQYF; cdr3_nt: TGCGCCAGCAGGTTACGACTAGCGGGACAAGAGACCCAGTACTTC
j_call: TRBJ2-5; d_call: TRBD2; clone_size: -; v_call: TRBV20-1; cdr3_aa: CSAREIAGGGETQYF; cdr3_nt: TGCAGTGCTAGGGAAATAGCGGGGGGAGGAGAGACCCAGTACTTC
j_call: TRBJ2-1; d_call: -; clone_size: -; v_call: TRBV7-2; cdr3_aa: CASSSDTGGEQFF; cdr3_nt: TGTGCCAGCAGCTCAGACACCGGGGGCGAGCAGTTCTTC
j_call: TRBJ2-1; d_call: -; clone_size: -; v_call: TRBV20-1; cdr3_aa: CSVRADKIGVYEQFF; cdr3_nt: TGCAGTGTACGGGCTGATAAAATAGGTGTTTATGAGCAGTTCTTC
j_call: TRBJ2-7; d_call: TRBD2; clone_size: -; v_call: TRBV28; cdr3_aa: CASSPYLAGDTEQYF; cdr3_nt: TGCGCCAGCAGTCCATACCTAGCGGGAGATACCGAGCAGTACTTC
j_call: TRBJ1-5; d_call: -; clone_size: -; v_call: TRBV7-9; cdr3_aa: CASSDWGDGERQPQHF; cdr3_nt: TGTGCCAGCAGCGATTGGGGGGATGGGGAGCGGCAGCCCCAGCATTTT
j_call: TRBJ2-5; d_call: TRBD2; clone_size: -; v_call: TRBV29-1; cdr3_aa: CSVRGTSGSPETQYF; cdr3_nt: TGCAGCGTCCGGGGGACTAGCGGGAGTCCGGAGACCCAGTACTTC
j_call: TRBJ1-1; d_call: -; clone_size: -; v_call: TRBV13; cdr3_aa: CANSNPGRVEDTEAFF; cdr3_nt: TGTGCCAACAGCAACCCTGGGCGTGTCGAGGACACTGAAGCTTTCTTT
j_call: TRBJ1-5; d_call: -; clone_size: -; v_call: TRBV20-1; cdr3_aa: CSARSGDFDQPQHF; cdr3_nt: TGCAGTGCTAGAAGCGGGGACTTTGATCAGCCCCAGCATTTT
j_call: TRBJ1-2; d_call: -; clone_size: -; v_call: TRBV6-5; cdr3_aa: CASSPTRSGYTF; cdr3_nt: TGTGCCAGCAGTCCCACGCGGAGTGGCTACACCTTC